This paragraph reports one T cell receptor (beta chain). Sequenced by immunoSEQ multiplex PCR; TCRdb stores in-frame clones only, minus some. The table includes under 250,000 clones, approximately 82% detected once. The sample belongs to a study of blood T cell repertoires in COVID-19. Germline assignment: CDR1 GTSNPN and CDR2 SVGIG (reference sequence). The CDR3 is 15 amino acids. The V and J ends lost 0 bases and 3 bases respectively, with 14 bases between them. This receptor was obtained from a man in his forties or fifties with active or convalescent COVID-19. The source material was peripheral blood. The gene calls are TRBV30 and TRBJ1-2; unclear D gene. The CDR3 nucleotides read TGTGCCTGGAGTGTGGTAGGCGGTCCCTACTATGGCTACACCTTC. This translates into CAWSVVGGPYYGYTF.